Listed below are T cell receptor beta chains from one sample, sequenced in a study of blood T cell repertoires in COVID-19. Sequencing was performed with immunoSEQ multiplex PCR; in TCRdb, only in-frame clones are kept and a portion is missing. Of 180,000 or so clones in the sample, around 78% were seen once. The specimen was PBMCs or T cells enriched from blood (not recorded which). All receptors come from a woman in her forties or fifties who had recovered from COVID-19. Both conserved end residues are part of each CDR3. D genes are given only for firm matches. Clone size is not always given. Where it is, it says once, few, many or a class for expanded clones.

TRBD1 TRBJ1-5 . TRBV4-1 CASSQHIGTGPNQPQHF TGCGCCAGCAGCCAACATATCGGGACAGGCCCCAATCAGCCCCAGCATTTT
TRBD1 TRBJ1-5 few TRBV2 CASSSRTGPRQPQHF TGTGCCAGCAGTTCCCGGACAGGGCCCAGACAGCCCCAGCATTTT
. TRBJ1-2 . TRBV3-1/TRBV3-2 CASTEGVRLVGYTF TGTGCCAGCACCGAAGGGGTCAGGTTGGTCGGCTACACCTTC
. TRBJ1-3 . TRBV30 CACGRSSGNTIYF TGTGCCTGTGGACGGTCCTCTGGAAACACCATATATTTT
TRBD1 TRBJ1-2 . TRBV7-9 CASSYPTGADGYTF TGTGCCAGCAGCTACCCGACAGGGGCTGATGGCTACACCTTC
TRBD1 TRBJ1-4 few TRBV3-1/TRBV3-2 CASSQRQGNEKLFF TGTGCCAGCAGCCAGCGACAGGGGAATGAAAAACTGTTTTTT
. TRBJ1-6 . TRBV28 CASSFNAHQLLGNSPLHF TGTGCCAGCAGTTTCAATGCCCATCAATTACTAGGTAATTCACCCCTCCACTTT
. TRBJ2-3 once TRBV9 CASSVSGTDTQYF TGTGCCAGCAGCGTCTCAGGCACAGATACGCAGTATTTT
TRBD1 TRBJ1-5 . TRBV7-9 CASSRQGASNQPQHF TGTGCCAGCAGCAGACAGGGGGCTAGCAATCAGCCCCAGCATTTT
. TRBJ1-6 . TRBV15 CATSKQNNSPLHF TGTGCCACCAGCAAACAGAATAATTCACCCCTCCACTTT
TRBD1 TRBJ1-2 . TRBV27 CASSSRGTGGANGYTF TGTGCCAGCAGTTCCCGGGGGACAGGGGGCGCGAATGGCTACACCTTC
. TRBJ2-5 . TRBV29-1 CSTGWQAPTRETQYF TGCAGCACTGGGTGGCAGGCCCCCACAAGGGAGACCCAGTACTTC
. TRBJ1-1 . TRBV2 CASSELPNTEAFF TGTGCCAGCAGTGAACTTCCGAACACTGAAGCTTTCTTT
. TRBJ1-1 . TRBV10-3 CAISDQRGNTEAFF TGTGCCATCAGTGATCAGAGAGGGAACACTGAAGCTTTCTTT
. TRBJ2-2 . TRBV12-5 CASGLPGNTGELFF TGTGCTAGTGGTTTGCCGGGAAACACCGGGGAGCTGTTTTTT
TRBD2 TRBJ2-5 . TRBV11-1 CASSLGSGVRQETQYF TGTGCCAGCAGCTTAGGCAGCGGGGTACGACAAGAGACCCAGTACTTC
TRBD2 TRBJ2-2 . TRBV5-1 CASSLATSGAPGELFF TGCGCCAGCAGCTTGGCGACTAGCGGAGCCCCCGGGGAGCTGTTTTTT
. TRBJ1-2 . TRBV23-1 CATITVPGKDYGYTF TGCGCCACTATAACGGTGCCAGGGAAGGACTATGGCTACACCTTC
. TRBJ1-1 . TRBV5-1 CASSLAKFGAGRAFF TGCGCCAGCAGCTTGGCAAAGTTTGGGGCGGGGCGGGCTTTCTTT
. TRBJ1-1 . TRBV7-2 CASSALGVGVNTEAFF TGTGCCAGCAGCGCTCTAGGGGTAGGGGTGAACACTGAAGCTTTCTTT
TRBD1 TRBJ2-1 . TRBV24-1 CATSAKGQGFYNEQFF TGTGCCACCAGTGCGAAGGGACAGGGATTCTACAATGAGCAGTTCTTC
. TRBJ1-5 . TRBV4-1 CASSQVVRRRPQHF TGCGCCAGCAGCCAAGTGGTGAGGAGGAGGCCCCAGCATTTT
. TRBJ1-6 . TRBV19 CASSAGWNSPLHF TGTGCCAGTAGTGCAGGATGGAATTCACCCCTCCACTTT
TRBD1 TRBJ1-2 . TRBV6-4 CASRARDRGNYGYTF TGTGCCAGCAGGGCCCGGGACAGGGGTAACTATGGCTACACCTTC
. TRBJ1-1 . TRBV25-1 CASTRLQNTEAFF TGTGCCAGCACCCGGTTGCAGAACACTGAAGCTTTCTTT
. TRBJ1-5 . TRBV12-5 CASGPWGGSNQPQHF TGTGCTAGTGGTCCTTGGGGGGGAAGCAATCAGCCCCAGCATTTT
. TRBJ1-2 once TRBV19 CASRPRGGFESSYGYTF TGTGCCAGTAGGCCGCGGGGGGGTTTCGAATCGAGCTATGGCTACACCTTC
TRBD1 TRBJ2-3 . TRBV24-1 CATSDRTGQDTQYF TGTGCCACCAGTGATAGGACAGGGCAAGATACGCAGTATTTT
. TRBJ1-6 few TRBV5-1 CASSQTGTLAGSPLHF TGCGCCAGCAGCCAGACCGGGACTCTAGCAGGGTCACCCCTCCACTTT
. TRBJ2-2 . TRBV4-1 CASSHRSQGGNTGELFF TGCGCCAGCAGCCACCGCTCACAGGGTGGGAACACCGGGGAGCTGTTTTTT
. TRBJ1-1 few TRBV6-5 CASSYSPGGDTEAFF TGTGCCAGCAGTTACTCCCCCGGAGGGGACACTGAAGCTTTCTTT
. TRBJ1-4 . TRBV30 CAWSPNRGPGGEKLFF TGTGCCTGGAGTCCTAACCGGGGGCCGGGAGGGGAAAAACTGTTTTTT
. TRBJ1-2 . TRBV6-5 CASSYRGARGYGYTF TGTGCCAGCAGTTACCGGGGGGCGAGGGGCTATGGCTACACCTTC
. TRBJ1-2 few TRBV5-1 CASSLVTDYGYTF TGCGCCAGCAGCTTGGTTACAGACTATGGCTACACCTTC
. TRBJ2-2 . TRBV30 CAWSGTSTGELFF TGTGCCTGGAGCGGGACTTCCACCGGGGAGCTGTTTTTT
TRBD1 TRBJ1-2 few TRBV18 CASSQGAATTYGYTF TGTGCCAGCTCACAGGGGGCAGCTACTACCTATGGCTACACCTTC
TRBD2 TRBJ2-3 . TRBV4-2 CASSQDTRRGLAGGYGTDTQYF TGTGCCAGCAGCCAAGATACACGCAGGGGACTAGCGGGAGGGTATGGCACAGATACGCAGTATTTT
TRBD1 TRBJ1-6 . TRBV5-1 CASSYGQGTFNSPLHF TGCGCCAGCAGCTACGGACAGGGGACGTTTAATTCACCCCTCCACTTT
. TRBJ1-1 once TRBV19 CASSIGWRVGTEAFF TGTGCCAGTAGTATAGGGTGGAGAGTTGGCACTGAAGCTTTCTTT
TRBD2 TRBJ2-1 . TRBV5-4 CASGPKQGTSGGSSYNEQFF TGTGCCAGCGGACCAAAGCAGGGGACTAGCGGGGGGTCATCCTACAATGAGCAGTTCTTC
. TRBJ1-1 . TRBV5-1 CASSLIGSNTEAFF TGCGCCAGCAGCTTGATCGGGTCGAACACTGAAGCTTTCTTT
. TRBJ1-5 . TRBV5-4 CASSSGGRNSNQPQHF TGTGCCAGCAGCTCGGGGGGACGGAATAGCAATCAGCCCCAGCATTTT
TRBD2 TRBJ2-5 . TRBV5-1 CASSRTSGSTEETQYF TGCGCCAGCAGCCGGACTAGCGGGAGTACGGAAGAGACCCAGTACTTC